This T cell receptor (beta chain) emerged from a study of blood T cell repertoires in COVID-19. Only in-frame clones appear in the TCRdb table, and some are missing; sequencing was by immunoSEQ multiplex PCR. The sample contains a few hundred thousand clones, about 87% of which appear only once. This TCR was recovered from a young man who had recovered from COVID-19. Source material: PBMCs or T cells enriched from blood (not recorded which).

The CDR3: CASSSLDGYTF. The CDR3 nucleotides are TGCGCCAGCAGCTCCCTTGATGGCTACACCTTC. V and J are TRBV4-1 and TRBJ1-2, with D uncertain. V dropped 5 bases and J dropped 6 bases, with 7 bases sitting between them. The V gene's germline CDR1 is MGHRA and CDR2 YSYEKL. This CDR3 is 11 amino acids long.